This T cell receptor beta chain was identified during a study of T cells after posttransplantation cyclophosphamide. A marrow graft followed busulfan-fludarabine conditioning, with cyclophosphamide on days +3 and +4. CDR1 is MNHEY, CDR2 SVGAGI, per germline. Unmatched junction bases numbered 7, after V lost 7 bases and J lost 2 bases. The CDR3 has 14 amino acids. Generated by immunoSEQ multiplex PCR, the TCRdb table keeps only in-frame clones and is missing some. The data contain fewer than 15,000 clones, roughly 2% of them singletons. The rearrangement uses TRBV6-5 and TRBJ2-5, with 7 bases that match TRBD1. The receptor's source is a male patient in his thirties who received an allogeneic stem cell transplant from a related donor, was CMV-positive, and had no GVHD. Some T cells may trace back to the graft donor. Specimen: PBMCs, collected after allogeneic stem cell transplant with posttransplant cyclophosphamide. The CDR3 region has the DNA TGTGCCAGCAAGGACAGGCGGGTTCAAGAGACCCAGTACTTC. Translation gives CASKDRRVQETQYF.